One sample yielded the 24 T cell receptor beta chains listed below, sequenced in a study of T cell responses to AZD1222 COVID-19 vaccine. The repertoire was sequenced with immunoSEQ multiplex PCR; TCRdb's copy has only in-frame clones and lacks some. The sample includes some 83,000 clones, approximately 90% of them seen just once. Sequenced here: peripheral blood, sampled on day 0 of AZD1222 vaccination. These receptor sequences come from an adult in good health.

CDR3 region: CSATYYGYTF. As DNA, the CDR3 is TGCAGTGCCACCTACTATGGCTACACCTTC. The chain recombines TRBV20-1 with TRBJ1-2; D is uncertain. Trimming left V 6 bases short and J 3 bases short, with 5 bases between. This CDR3 spans 10 amino acids. Germline CDR1 DFQATT, CDR2 SNEGSKA (reference sequence).

The V and J genes are TRBV7-6 and TRBJ1-6; D ambiguous. Trimming removed 4 bases at V and 3 bases at J, with 16 bases between. The germline V gene has CDR1 SGHVS and CDR2 FNYEAQ. The CDR3 is 17 residues long. In DNA form, the CDR3 reads TGTGCCAGCAGCTCCGATCCCGGGCTAAACTATAATTCACCCCTCCACTTT. This encodes CASSSDPGLNYNSPLHF.

The V call is TRBV3-1 (or the pseudogene TRBV3-2), the J call TRBJ1-2, with a tentative D call TRBD1 (6 bases). The CDR3 is 15 residues long. Germline loops: CDR1 LGHDT, CDR2 YNNKEL (reference sequence). The V end lost 1 base, the J end lost 8 bases, and 17 bases lay between the germline ends. CDR3: CASSQVGTGPRGYTF. For the CDR3, the DNA is TGTGCCAGCAGCCAAGTTGGAACAGGGCCACGAGGCTACACCTTC.

V usage is TRBV15 and J usage is TRBJ2-2; no reliable D call. Trimming removed 1 base from V and 6 bases from J, with 6 bases in between. The CDR3 covers 13 residues. Germline V lookup: CDR1 LNHNV, CDR2 YYDKDF (reference sequence). The CDR3 DNA is TGTGCCACCAGCAGAGGCCCCCCCGGGGAGCTGTTTTTT. This gives the protein CATSRGPPGELFF.

The chain employs TRBV6-2 or TRBV6-3 and TRBJ1-5; D uncertain. Germline CDR1 MNHEY, CDR2 SVGEGT. V shed 5 bases and J shed 6 bases, with 14 bases lying between them. There are 14 residues in the CDR3. Written as DNA, the CDR3 is TGTGCCAGCAGTCCCTCCCAGCGGAGTCAGCCCCAGCATTTT. As protein: CASSPSQRSQPQHF.

The J gene is TRBJ1-3, the V gene TRBV30, with D perhaps TRBD1 (5 bases). V was shortened by 1 base and J by 3 bases, with 13 bases between the two germline ends. Germline CDR1 is GTSNPN and CDR2 is SVGIG (reference sequence). CDR3 length equals 15 residues. The CDR3 nucleotides are TGTGCCTGGAGTGCTCTCGGGGGGGGTGGAAACACCATATATTTT. Protein product: CAWSALGGGGNTIYF.

This sequence joins TRBV14 and TRBJ1-2, with TRBD1 matching 7 bases. CDR1 is SGHDN and CDR2 is FVKESK in the germline V gene. This CDR3 spans 16 amino acids. V was pared by 1 base and J by 0 bases, with 5 bases of the junction left unmatched. The CDR3 reads CASSQVPGTANYGYTF. The DNA of the CDR3 is TGTGCCAGCAGCCAAGTCCCGGGGACAGCTAACTATGGCTACACCTTC. The full variable domain, its missing parts supplied by reference TRBV14 and TRBJ1-2, is EAGVTQFPSHSVIEKGQTVTLRCDPISGHDNLYWYRRVMGKEIKFLLHFVKESKQDESGMPNNRFLAERTGGTYSTLKVQPAELEDSGVYFCASSQVPGTANYGYTFGSGTRLTVV.

The chain has TRBV7-9 and TRBJ1-6; TRBD1 is a possible D gene (5 bases). The CDR3 covers 13 residues. In germline, CDR1 is SEHNR, CDR2 FQNEAQ (reference sequence). The V gene lost 5 bases and the J gene lost 9 bases, with 11 bases spanning the gap. The CDR3 sequence is CASSGEGSSPLHF. The CDR3 nucleotides read TGTGCCAGCAGCGGCGAGGGGAGTTCACCCCTCCACTTT.

CDR3 region: CASSSRGHGGVLNEQFF. Here the CDR3 DNA reads TGTGCCAGCAGTTCCCGAGGGCACGGGGGGGTACTTAATGAGCAGTTCTTC. The chain links TRBV28 to TRBJ2-1; TRBD2 agrees at 8 bases. V dropped 4 bases and J dropped 7; count of bases not matched to a gene: 15. Germline CDR1 is MDHEN and CDR2 is SYDVKM. The CDR3 runs 17 residues.

The rearrangement links TRBV18 to TRBJ2-7; perhaps D is TRBD1 or TRBD2 (5 bases each). This CDR3 is built from 13 residues. Trimming pared 8 bases from V and 0 bases from J, leaving 11 bases between. Germline V gives CDR1 KGHSH, CDR2 LQKENI. CDR3 loop: CASTSGTSYEQYF. CDR3 nucleotides: TGTGCCAGCACAAGTGGGACCTCCTACGAGCAGTACTTC.

The chain is built from TRBV5-1 and TRBJ1-1, with D perhaps matching TRBD1 (5 bases). Germline V lookup: CDR1 SGHRS, CDR2 YFSETQ. The CDR3 covers 15 residues. Trimming removed 4 bases at V and 1 base at J, with 14 bases between. The DNA for the CDR3 is TGCGCCAGCAGCCTCTTGGGGGAATGGAACACTGAAGCTTTCTTT. Its protein product is CASSLLGEWNTEAFF.

The chain couples TRBV27 to TRBJ2-7, with a possible D match to TRBD2 (7 bases). Germline loops: CDR1 MNHEY, CDR2 SMNVEV (reference sequence). The CDR3 is made up of 15 amino acids. Trimming left V 8 bases short and J 1 base short, with 18 bases between. The CDR3 nucleotides read TGTGCCAGCTCCTCCGAGGGGGGGCCTTCCTACGAGCAGTACTTC. It codes for CASSSEGGPSYEQYF.

The rearrangement uses TRBV18 and TRBJ2-5, with a possible D match to TRBD1 (6 bases). CDR3 length: 15 amino acids. V was pared by 3 bases and J by 5 bases, with 16 bases between. Germline CDR1 KGHSH, CDR2 LQKENI. The CDR3: CASSPGGSKSETQYF. CDR3 DNA sequence: TGTGCCAGCTCACCTGGGGGCTCCAAATCGGAGACCCAGTACTTC.

The chain employs TRBV5-5 and TRBJ2-7; 9 positions match TRBD1. Trimming took 6 bases from V and 2 from J; bases not matched to a gene: 6. Per the germline V gene, CDR1 is SGHKS and CDR2 is YYEKEE (reference sequence). The CDR3 is 14 amino acids. This CDR3 reads CASTHRGPAYEQYF. CDR3 DNA: TGTGCCAGCACGCACAGGGGGCCAGCCTACGAGCAGTACTTC.

This chain connects TRBV6-2 or TRBV6-3 to TRBJ2-7, with a weak D call TRBD1 (6 bases). Per germline, CDR1 MNHEY and CDR2 SVGEGT. The CDR3 runs 15 residues. The germline V and J ends were trimmed by 6 bases and 6 bases, with 21 bases remaining between them. CDR3 region: CASSPHNSGHREQYF. Written as DNA, the CDR3 is TGTGCCAGCAGCCCTCACAATTCGGGACACCGCGAGCAGTACTTC.

The rearrangement joins TRBV5-6 to TRBJ2-1; a possible D gene is TRBD2 (6 bases). With 3 bases removed from V and 0 bases from J, the gap between germline ends came to 16 bases. CDR1 and CDR2 from the germline V gene are SGHDT and YYEEEE. The CDR3 has 17 amino acids. CDR3 sequence: CASSSPGLPSSYNEQFF. Here the CDR3 DNA reads TGTGCCAGCAGCTCTCCGGGACTCCCAAGCTCCTACAATGAGCAGTTCTTC. Full variable domain (missing parts from reference TRBV5-6 and TRBJ2-1): DAGVTQSPTHLIKTRGQQVTLRCSPKSGHDTVSWYQQALGQGPQFIFQYYEEEERQRGNFPDRFSGHQFPNYSSELNVNALLLGDSALYLCASSSPGLPSSYNEQFFGPGTRLTVL.

The chain carries TRBV27 and TRBJ1-1, with D hard to call. The CDR3 extends over 13 amino acids. Trimming stripped 5 bases from V and 7 bases from J, with 14 bases between. Germline-derived CDR1 and CDR2 are MNHEY and SMNVEV (reference sequence). The CDR3 nucleotides read TGTGCCAGCAGTCTCTCTGGACGGCGTGAAGCTTTCTTT. Translating gives CASSLSGRREAFF.

The rearrangement joins TRBV6-1 to TRBJ1-5, with D possibly matching TRBD1 (5 bases). The CDR3 runs to 19 residues. Trimming left V 2 bases short and J 4 bases short, with 24 bases between. Germline CDR1 and CDR2: MNHNS and SASEGT. The CDR3 reads CASSERTFPGRGRNQPQHF. CDR3 DNA: TGTGCCAGCAGTGAACGGACTTTTCCGGGACGGGGGAGGAATCAGCCCCAGCATTTT.

This sequence joins TRBV30 and TRBJ1-2, with D perhaps TRBD1 (6 bases). CDR3 size: 13 residues. Trimming cost V 3 bases and J 6 bases, with 14 bases left between them. CDR1 GTSNPN and CDR2 SVGIG come from the germline V gene (reference sequence). The CDR3 DNA reads TGTGCCTGGAGAACAGGGTTCTTAGATGGCTACACCTTC. Amino acids: CAWRTGFLDGYTF. The whole variable domain, remainder taken from reference TRBV30 and TRBJ1-2, is SQTIHQWPATLVQPVGSPLSLECTVEGTSNPNLYWYRQAAGRGLQLLFYSVGIGQISSEVPQNLSASRPQDRQFILSSKKLLLSDSGFYLCAWRTGFLDGYTFGSGTRLTVV.

This chain uses TRBV10-3 with TRBJ1-2; TRBD1 might be the D (6 bases). Germline-derived CDR1 and CDR2 are ENHRY and SYGVKD. This CDR3 comprises 15 residues. V was shortened by 3 bases and J by 1 base, with 12 bases between the two germline ends. As DNA, the CDR3 is TGTGCCATCAGTGAACCAGGACAGCTTAACTATGGCTACACCTTC. Protein: CAISEPGQLNYGYTF.

This clone was counted once. The chain recombines TRBV7-3 with TRBJ1-2; tentatively, D is TRBD1 (5 bases). Trimming pared 3 bases from V and 7 bases from J, leaving 24 bases between. The germline CDR1 and CDR2 sequences are SGHTA and FQGTGA. This CDR3 spans 17 amino acids. The CDR3 region is CASSLYGYDSRYSGYTF. CDR3 sequence (DNA): TGTGCCAGCAGCTTGTATGGTTATGACAGCCGATATTCTGGCTACACCTTC.

The V and J genes are TRBV5-6 and TRBJ2-3, with 10 positions matching TRBD2. J lost 0 bases, V lost 4 bases, and 2 bases had no gene match. This CDR3 is 15 amino acids long. From germline, CDR1 is SGHDT and CDR2 YYEEEE. The CDR3 DNA reads as TGTGCCAGCAGCAAGGGACTAGCGAGCACAGATACGCAGTATTTT. Translating it yields CASSKGLASTDTQYF.

Here the CDR3 DNA reads TGCGCCAGCAGATCCGGGAATCAGCCCCAGCATTTT. This gives the protein CASRSGNQPQHF. The chain has TRBV10-1 and TRBJ1-5; D uncertain. Germline V gives CDR1 WNHNN, CDR2 SYGVQD (reference sequence). Trimming shortened V by 6 bases and J by 4 bases, and 7 bases separated the two germline ends. This CDR3 region has 12 residues.

This clone is a singleton in its sample. The chain combines TRBV5-4 with TRBJ1-2, with TRBD1 as a possible D gene (5 bases). Trimming left V 2 bases short and J 7 bases short, with 21 bases between. This CDR3 has 16 amino acids. Germline loops: CDR1 SGHNT, CDR2 YYREEE (reference sequence). The CDR3 DNA reads as TGTGCCAGCAGCTTCGGGGTAACGGATGGTAGGGGTGGCTACACCTTC. This codes for CASSFGVTDGRGGYTF.